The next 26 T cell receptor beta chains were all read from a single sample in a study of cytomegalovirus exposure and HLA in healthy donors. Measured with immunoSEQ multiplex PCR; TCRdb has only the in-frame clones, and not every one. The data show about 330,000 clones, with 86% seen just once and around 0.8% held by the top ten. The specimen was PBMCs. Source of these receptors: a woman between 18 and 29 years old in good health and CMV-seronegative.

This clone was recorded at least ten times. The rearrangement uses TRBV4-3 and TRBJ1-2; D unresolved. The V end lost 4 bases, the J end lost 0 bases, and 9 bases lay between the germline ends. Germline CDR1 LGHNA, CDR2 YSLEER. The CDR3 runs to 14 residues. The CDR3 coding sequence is TGCGCCAGCAGCCCCAGTATCCCTAACTATGGCTACACCTTC. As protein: CASSPSIPNYGYTF.

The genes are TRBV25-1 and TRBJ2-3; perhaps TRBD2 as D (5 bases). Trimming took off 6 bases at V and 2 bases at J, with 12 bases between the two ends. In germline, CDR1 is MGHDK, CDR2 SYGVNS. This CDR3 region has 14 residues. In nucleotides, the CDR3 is TGTGCCAGCAGCCTCCCTAGCTTCACAGATACGCAGTATTTT. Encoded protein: CASSLPSFTDTQYF.

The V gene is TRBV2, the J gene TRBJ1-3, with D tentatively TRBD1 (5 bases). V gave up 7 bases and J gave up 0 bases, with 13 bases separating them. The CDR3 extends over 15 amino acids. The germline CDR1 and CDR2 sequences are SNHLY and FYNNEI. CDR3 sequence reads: CASTLTVLSGNTIYF. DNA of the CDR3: TGTGCCAGCACCCTGACAGTACTCTCTGGAAACACCATATATTTT.

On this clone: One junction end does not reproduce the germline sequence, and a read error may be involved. CDR3 bases: TGTGCCAGCAGCGTTGTGACAGGTAGCTATCGCTACACCTTC. Residues: CASSVVTGSYRYTF. This chain joins TRBV9 and TRBJ1-2; a weak D match, TRBD1 (6 bases). This CDR3 contains 14 residues. CDR1 and CDR2 from the germline V gene are SGDLS and YYNGEE.

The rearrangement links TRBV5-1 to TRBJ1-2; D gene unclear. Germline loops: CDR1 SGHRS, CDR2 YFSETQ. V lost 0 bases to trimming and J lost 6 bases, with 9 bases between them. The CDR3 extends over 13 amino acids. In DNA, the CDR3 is TGCGCCAGCAGCTTGGTGGAGACTGATGGCTACACCTTC. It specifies CASSLVETDGYTF. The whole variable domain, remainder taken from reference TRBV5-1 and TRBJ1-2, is KAGVTQTPRYLIKTRGQQVTLSCSPISGHRSVSWYQQTPGQGLQFLFEYFSETQRNKGNFPGRFSGRQFSNSRSEMNVSTLELGDSALYLCASSLVETDGYTFGSGTRLTVV.

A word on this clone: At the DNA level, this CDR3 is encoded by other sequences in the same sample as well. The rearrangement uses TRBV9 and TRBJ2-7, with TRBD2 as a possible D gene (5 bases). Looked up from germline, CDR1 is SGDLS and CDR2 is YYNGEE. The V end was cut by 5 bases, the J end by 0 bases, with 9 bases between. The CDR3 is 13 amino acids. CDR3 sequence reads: CASSAGISYEQYF. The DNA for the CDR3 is TGTGCCAGCAGTGCCGGGATCTCCTACGAGCAGTACTTC.

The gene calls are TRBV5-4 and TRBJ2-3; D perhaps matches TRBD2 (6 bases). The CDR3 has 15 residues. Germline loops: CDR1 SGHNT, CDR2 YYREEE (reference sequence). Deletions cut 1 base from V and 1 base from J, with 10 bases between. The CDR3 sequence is CASSLTGAGTDTQYF. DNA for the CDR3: TGTGCCAGCAGCTTGACGGGAGCGGGCACAGATACGCAGTATTTT.

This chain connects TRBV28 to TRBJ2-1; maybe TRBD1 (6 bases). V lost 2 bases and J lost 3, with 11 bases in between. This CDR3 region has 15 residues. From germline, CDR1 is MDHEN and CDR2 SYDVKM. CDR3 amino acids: CASSLGGGNYNEQFF. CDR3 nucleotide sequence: TGTGCCAGCAGTTTAGGGGGCGGCAACTACAATGAGCAGTTCTTC.

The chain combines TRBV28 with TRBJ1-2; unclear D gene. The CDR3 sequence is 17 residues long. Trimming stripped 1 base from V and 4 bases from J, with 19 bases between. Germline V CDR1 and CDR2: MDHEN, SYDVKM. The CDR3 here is CASSLYAGGGGVYGYTF. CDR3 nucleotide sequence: TGTGCCAGCAGTTTATATGCGGGAGGTGGTGGGGTCTATGGCTACACCTTC.

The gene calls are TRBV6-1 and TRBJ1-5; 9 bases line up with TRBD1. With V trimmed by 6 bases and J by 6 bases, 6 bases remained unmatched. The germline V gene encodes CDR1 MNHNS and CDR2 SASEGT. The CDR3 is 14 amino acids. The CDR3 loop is CASSAGTGPQPQHF. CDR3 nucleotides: TGTGCCAGCAGCGCTGGGACAGGGCCTCAGCCCCAGCATTTT.

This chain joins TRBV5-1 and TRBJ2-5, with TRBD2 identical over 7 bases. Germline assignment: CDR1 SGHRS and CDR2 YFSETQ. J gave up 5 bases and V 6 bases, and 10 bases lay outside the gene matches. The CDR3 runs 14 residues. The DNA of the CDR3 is TGCGCCAGCAAAGCTAGCGGAGGGGAGGAGACCCAGTACTTC. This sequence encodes CASKASGGEETQYF.

The CDR3 sequence is CASSSTSREQYF. The CDR3 nucleotides are TGTGCCAGCAGTTCCACATCCCGCGAGCAGTACTTC. The chain joins TRBV6-5 to TRBJ2-7; D remains ambiguous. This CDR3 comprises 12 residues. V was cut by 4 bases and J by 6 bases, with 10 bases left in between. The germline CDR1 and CDR2 sequences are MNHEY and SVGAGI.

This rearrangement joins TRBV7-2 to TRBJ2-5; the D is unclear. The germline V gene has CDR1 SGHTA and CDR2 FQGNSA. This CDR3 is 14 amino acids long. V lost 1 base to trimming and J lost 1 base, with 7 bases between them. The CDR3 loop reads CASSLVTGQETQYF. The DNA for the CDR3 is TGTGCCAGCAGCTTAGTTACGGGCCAAGAGACCCAGTACTTC.

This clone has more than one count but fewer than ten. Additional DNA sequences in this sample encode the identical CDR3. The CDR3 is CASSLRGNYGYTF. DNA of the CDR3: TGTGCCAGCAGCTTGAGGGGAAACTATGGCTACACCTTC. This sequence joins TRBV5-6 and TRBJ1-2; TRBD1 might be the D (5 bases). V lost 1 base and J lost 2, with 6 bases in between. Germline V gene lookup returns CDR1 SGHDT and CDR2 YYEEEE. This CDR3 has 13 amino acids.

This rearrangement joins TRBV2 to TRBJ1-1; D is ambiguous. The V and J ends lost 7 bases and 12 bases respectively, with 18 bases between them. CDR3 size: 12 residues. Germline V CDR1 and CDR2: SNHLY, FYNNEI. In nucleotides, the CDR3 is TGTGCCAGCACATCTCCCCCCCAAGCGCCTTTCTTT. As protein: CASTSPPQAPFF. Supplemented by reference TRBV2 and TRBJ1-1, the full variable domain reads EPEVTQTPSHQVTQMGQEVILRCVPISNHLYFYWYRQILGQKVEFLVSFYNNEISEKSEIFDDQFSVERPDGSNFTLKIRSTKLEDSAMYFCASTSPPQAPFFGQGTRLTVV.

CDR3 region: CASSQEVAGPTDTQYF. The CDR3 DNA reads as TGCGCCAGCAGCCAAGAGGTAGCGGGCCCCACAGATACGCAGTATTTT. The chain joins TRBV4-3 to TRBJ2-3; TRBD2 aligns across 7 bases. Trimming at V came to 0 bases and at J to 2 bases, leaving 5 bases not matched to a gene. Germline CDR1 reads LGHNA; CDR2 reads YSLEER. The CDR3 sequence is 16 residues long.

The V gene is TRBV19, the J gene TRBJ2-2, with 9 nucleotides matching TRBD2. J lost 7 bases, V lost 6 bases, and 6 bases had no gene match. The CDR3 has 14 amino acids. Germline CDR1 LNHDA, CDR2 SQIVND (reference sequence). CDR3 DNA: TGTGCCAGTAGCACGCGGGAGGGCGGCGGGGAGCTGTTTTTT. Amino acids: CASSTREGGGELFF.

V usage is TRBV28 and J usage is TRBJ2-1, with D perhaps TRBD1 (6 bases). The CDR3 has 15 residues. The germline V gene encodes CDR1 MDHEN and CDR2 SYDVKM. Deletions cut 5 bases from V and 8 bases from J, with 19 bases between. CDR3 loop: CASSKTGLGLDEQFF. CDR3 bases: TGTGCCAGCAGTAAAACAGGGTTAGGGCTGGATGAGCAGTTCTTC.

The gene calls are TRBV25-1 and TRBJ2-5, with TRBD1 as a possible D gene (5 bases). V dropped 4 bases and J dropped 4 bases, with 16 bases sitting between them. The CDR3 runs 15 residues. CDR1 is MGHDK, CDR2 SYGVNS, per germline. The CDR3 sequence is CASSAPSGHRETQYF. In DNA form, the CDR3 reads TGTGCCAGCAGTGCCCCTTCCGGACACCGAGAGACCCAGTACTTC.

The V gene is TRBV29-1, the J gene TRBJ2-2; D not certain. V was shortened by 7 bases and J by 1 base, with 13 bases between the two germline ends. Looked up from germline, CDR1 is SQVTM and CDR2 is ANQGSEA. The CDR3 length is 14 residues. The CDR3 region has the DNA TGCAGCGCAAGCAAACCCGGGAACACCGGGGAGCTGTTTTTT. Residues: CSASKPGNTGELFF.

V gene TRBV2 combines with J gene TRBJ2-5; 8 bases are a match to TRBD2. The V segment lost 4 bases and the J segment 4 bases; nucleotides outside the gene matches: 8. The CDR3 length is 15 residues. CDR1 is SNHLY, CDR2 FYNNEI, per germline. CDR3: CASSVERETRETQYF. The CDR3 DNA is TGTGCCAGCAGTGTCGAGCGGGAGACGCGAGAGACCCAGTACTTC.

The CDR3 spells CASSRRVQGDTQYF. The DNA of the CDR3 is TGTGCCAGCAGCCGCAGGGTCCAGGGAGATACGCAGTATTTT. The J gene is TRBJ2-3, the V gene TRBV14, with a weak D call TRBD1 (5 bases). CDR3 size: 14 residues. Deletions cut 4 bases from V and 5 bases from J, with 13 bases between. Germline CDR1 reads SGHDN; CDR2 reads FVKESK.

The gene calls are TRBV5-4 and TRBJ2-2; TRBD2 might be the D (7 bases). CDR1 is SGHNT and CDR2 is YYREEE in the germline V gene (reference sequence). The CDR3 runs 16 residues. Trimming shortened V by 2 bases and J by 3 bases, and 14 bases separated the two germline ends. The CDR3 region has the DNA TGTGCCAGCAGCTTCCCCCGAGGGGGGGACACCGGGGAGCTGTTTTTT. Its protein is CASSFPRGGDTGELFF.

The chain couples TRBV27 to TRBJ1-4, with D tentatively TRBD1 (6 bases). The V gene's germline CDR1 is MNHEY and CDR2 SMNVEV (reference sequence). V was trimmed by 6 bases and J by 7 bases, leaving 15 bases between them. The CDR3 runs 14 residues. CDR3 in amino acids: CASSSQGAIEKLFF. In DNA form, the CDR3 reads TGTGCCAGCAGCTCACAGGGAGCAATTGAAAAACTGTTTTTT.

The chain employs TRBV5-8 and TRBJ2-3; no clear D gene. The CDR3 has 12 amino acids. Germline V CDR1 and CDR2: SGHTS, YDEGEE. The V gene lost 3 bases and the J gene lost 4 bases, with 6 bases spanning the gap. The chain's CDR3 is CASSYRADTQYF. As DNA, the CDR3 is TGTGCCAGCAGCTACCGGGCAGATACGCAGTATTTT.

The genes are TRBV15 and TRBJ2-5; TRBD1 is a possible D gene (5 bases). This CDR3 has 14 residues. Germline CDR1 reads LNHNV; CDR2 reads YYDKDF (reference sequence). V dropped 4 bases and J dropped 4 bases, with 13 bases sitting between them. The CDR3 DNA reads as TGTGCCACCAGCAAAAGTGACAGAAGAGAGACCCAGTACTTC. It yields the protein CATSKSDRRETQYF.